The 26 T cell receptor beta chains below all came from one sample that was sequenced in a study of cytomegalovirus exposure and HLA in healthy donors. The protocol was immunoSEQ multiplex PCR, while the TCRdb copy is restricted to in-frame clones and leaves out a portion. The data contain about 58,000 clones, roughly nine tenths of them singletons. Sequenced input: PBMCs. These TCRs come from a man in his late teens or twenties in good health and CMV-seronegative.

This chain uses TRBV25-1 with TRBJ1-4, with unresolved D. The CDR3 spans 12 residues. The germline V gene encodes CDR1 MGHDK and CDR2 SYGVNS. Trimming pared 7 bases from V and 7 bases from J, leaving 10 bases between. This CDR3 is CASIRRLEKLFF. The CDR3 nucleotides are TGTGCCAGCATCCGGCGGCTTGAAAAACTGTTTTTT.

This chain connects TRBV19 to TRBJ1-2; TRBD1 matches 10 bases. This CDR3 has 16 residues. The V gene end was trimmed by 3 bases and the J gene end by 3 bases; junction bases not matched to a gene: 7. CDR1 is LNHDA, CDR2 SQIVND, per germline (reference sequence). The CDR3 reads CASSMPGTGVDYGYTF. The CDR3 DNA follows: TGTGCCAGTAGTATGCCCGGGACAGGGGTTGACTATGGCTACACCTTC.

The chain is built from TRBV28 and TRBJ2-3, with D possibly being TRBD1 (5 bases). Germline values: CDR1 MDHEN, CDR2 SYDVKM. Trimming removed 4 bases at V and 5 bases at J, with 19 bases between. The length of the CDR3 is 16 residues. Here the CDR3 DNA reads TGTGCCAGCAGTTCCGCAACGGGTCAGGGCAGAGATACGCAGTATTTT. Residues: CASSSATGQGRDTQYF. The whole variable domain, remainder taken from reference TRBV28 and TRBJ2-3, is DVKVTQSSRYLVKRTGEKVFLECVQDMDHENMFWYRQDPGLGLRLIYFSYDVKMKEKGDIPEGYSVSREKKERFSLILESASTNQTSMYLCASSSATGQGRDTQYFGPGTRLTVL.

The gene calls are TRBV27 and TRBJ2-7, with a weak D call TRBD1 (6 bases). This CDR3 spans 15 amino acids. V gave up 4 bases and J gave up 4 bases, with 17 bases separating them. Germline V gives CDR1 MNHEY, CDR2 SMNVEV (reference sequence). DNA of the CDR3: TGTGCCAGCAGTTCGGGCAGGGGACGGAGTTACGAGCAGTACTTC. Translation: CASSSGRGRSYEQYF.

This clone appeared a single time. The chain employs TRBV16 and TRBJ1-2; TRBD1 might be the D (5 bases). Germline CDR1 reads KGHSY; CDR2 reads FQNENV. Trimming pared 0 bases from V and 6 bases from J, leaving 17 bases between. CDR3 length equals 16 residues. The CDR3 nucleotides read TGTGCCAGCAGCCAATCGTACCCAGGGCTAACGAATGGCTACACCTTC. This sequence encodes CASSQSYPGLTNGYTF.

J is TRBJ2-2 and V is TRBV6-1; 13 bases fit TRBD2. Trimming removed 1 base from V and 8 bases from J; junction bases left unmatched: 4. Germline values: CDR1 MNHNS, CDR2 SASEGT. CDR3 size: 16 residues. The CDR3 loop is CASSEGTSGSGGELFF. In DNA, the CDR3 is TGTGCCAGCAGTGAAGGGACTAGCGGGAGTGGGGGGGAGCTGTTTTTT.

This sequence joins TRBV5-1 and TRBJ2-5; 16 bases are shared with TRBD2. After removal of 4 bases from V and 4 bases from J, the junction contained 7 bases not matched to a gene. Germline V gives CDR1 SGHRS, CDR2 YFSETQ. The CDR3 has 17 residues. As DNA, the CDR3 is TGCGCCAGCAGCGCGGGACTAGCGGGAGGGAGGGCAGAGACCCAGTACTTC. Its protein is CASSAGLAGGRAETQYF.

CDR3 bases: TGTGCCAGCAGCCATAGCGGCCTTGGTGATACGCAGTATTTT. Protein sequence: CASSHSGLGDTQYF. This chain links TRBV7-3 with TRBJ2-3, with TRBD2 as a possible D gene (6 bases). The CDR3 spans 14 residues. In germline, CDR1 is SGHTA, CDR2 FQGTGA. Trimming cost V 5 bases and J 6 bases, with 15 bases left between them.

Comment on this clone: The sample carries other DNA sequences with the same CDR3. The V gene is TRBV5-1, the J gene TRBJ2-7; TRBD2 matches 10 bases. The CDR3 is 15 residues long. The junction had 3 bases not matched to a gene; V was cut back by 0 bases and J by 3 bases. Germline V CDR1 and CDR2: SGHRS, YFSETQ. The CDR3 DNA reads TGCGCCAGCAGCTTGGCCCCTAGCGGGAGCTACGAGCAGTACTTC. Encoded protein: CASSLAPSGSYEQYF.

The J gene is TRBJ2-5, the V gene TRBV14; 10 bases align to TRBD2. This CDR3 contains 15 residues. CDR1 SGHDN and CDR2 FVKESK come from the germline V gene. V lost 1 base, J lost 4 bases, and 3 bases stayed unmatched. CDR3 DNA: TGTGCCAGCAGCCAAGGAGTAGCGGGAGGAGAGACCCAGTACTTC. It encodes CASSQGVAGGETQYF.

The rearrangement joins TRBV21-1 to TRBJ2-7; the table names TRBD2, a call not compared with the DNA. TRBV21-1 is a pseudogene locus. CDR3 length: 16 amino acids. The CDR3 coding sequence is TGTGCCAGCAGCAACTACGGGACTAGCGCGGACTACGAGCAGTACTTC. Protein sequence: CASSNYGTSADYEQYF.

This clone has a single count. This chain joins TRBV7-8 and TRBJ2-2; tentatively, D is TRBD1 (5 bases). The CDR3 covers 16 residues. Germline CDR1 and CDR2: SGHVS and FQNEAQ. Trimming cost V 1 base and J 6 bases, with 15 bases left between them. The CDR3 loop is CASSLVGQTPSGELFF. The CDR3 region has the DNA TGTGCCAGCAGCTTAGTCGGACAAACACCTTCCGGGGAGCTGTTTTTT.

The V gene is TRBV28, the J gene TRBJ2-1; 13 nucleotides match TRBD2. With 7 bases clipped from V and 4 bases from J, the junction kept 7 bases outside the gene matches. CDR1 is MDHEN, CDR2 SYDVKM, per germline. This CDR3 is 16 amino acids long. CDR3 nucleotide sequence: TGTGCCAGCAAGACTCCGGGACTAGCGGGGTACAATGAGCAGTTCTTC. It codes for CASKTPGLAGYNEQFF.

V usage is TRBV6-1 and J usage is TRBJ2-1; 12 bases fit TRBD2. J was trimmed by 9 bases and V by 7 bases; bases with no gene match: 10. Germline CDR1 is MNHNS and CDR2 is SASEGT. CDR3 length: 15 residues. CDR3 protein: CASTRASGRAFEQFF. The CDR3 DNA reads TGTGCCAGCACCCGGGCTAGCGGGAGGGCCTTTGAGCAGTTCTTC.

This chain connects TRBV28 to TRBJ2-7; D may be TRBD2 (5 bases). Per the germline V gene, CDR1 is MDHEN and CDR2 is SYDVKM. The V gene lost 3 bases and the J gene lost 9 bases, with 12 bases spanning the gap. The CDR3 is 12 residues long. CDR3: CASSLNPAGQYF. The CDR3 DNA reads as TGTGCCAGCAGTTTGAATCCGGCGGGGCAGTACTTC.

In DNA, the CDR3 is TGTGCCAGCTCAGACAGGGTCTACAATGAGCAGTTCTTC. Its translation is CASSDRVYNEQFF. The chain combines TRBV18 with TRBJ2-1, with TRBD1 matching 7 bases. Trimming removed 5 bases from V and 3 bases from J; junction bases left unmatched: 1. Germline assignment: CDR1 KGHSH and CDR2 LQKENI. CDR3 length equals 13 residues.

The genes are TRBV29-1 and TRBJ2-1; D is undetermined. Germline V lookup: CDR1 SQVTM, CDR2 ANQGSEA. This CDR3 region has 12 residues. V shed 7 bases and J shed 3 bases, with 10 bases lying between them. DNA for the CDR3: TGCAGCGCCCGACTGGACTACAATGAGCAGTTCTTC. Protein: CSARLDYNEQFF.

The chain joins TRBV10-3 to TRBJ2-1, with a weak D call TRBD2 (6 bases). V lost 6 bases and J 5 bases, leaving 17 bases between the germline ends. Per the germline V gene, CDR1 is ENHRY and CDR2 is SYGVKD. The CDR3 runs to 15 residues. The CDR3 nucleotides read TGTGCCATCAGCCTCGCACAGCCGGGGGACAATGAGCAGTTCTTC. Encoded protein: CAISLAQPGDNEQFF.

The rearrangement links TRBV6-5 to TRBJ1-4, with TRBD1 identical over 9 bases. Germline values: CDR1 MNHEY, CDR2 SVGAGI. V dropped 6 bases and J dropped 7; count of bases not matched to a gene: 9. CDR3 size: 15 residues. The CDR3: CASRPTGGSGEKLFF. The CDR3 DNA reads TGTGCCAGCAGACCAACAGGGGGCTCGGGTGAAAAACTGTTTTTT.

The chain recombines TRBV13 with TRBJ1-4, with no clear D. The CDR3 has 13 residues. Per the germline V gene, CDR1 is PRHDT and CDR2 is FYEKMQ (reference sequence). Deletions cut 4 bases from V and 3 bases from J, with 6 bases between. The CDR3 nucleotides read TGTGCCAGCAGCTCCGGGGCTAATGAAAAACTGTTTTTT. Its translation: CASSSGANEKLFF. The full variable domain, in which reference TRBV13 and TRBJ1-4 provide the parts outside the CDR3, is AAGVIQSPRHLIKEKRETATLKCYPIPRHDTVYWYQQGPGQDPQFLISFYEKMQSDKGSIPDRFSAQQFSDYHSELNMSSLELGDSALYFCASSSGANEKLFFGSGTQLSVL.

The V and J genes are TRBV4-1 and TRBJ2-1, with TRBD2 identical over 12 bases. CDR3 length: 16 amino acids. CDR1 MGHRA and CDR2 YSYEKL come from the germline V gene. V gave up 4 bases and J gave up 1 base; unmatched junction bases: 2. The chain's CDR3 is CASSPGTSGSYNEQFF. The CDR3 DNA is TGCGCCAGCAGCCCTGGGACTAGCGGGTCCTACAATGAGCAGTTCTTC.

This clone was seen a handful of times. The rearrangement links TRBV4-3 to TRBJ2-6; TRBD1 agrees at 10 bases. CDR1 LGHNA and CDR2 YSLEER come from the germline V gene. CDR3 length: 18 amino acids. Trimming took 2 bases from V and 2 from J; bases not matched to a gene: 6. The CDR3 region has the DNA TGCGCCAGCAGCCAACGGGACAGGGGTCAGACTGGGGCCAACGTCCTGACTTTC. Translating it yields CASSQRDRGQTGANVLTF.

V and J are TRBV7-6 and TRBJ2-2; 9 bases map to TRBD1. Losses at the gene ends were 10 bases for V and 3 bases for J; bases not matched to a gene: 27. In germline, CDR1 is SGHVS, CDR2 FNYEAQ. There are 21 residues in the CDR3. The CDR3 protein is CATHRDRAVLIEGGDTGELFF. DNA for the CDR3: TGTGCCACTCACCGGGACAGGGCTGTGTTAATCGAGGGAGGAGACACCGGGGAGCTGTTTTTT.

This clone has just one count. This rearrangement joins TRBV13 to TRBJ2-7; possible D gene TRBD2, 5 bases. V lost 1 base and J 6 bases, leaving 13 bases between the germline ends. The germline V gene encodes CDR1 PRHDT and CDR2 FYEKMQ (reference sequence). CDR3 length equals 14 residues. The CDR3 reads CASSLEPGVREQYF. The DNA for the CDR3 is TGTGCCAGCAGCTTAGAGCCCGGGGTGCGCGAGCAGTACTTC.

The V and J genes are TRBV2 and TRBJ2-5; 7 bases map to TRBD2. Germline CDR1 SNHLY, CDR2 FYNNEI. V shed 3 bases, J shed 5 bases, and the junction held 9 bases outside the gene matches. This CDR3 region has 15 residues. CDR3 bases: TGTGCCAGCAGTGATGGTCGGGGGGAGATCGAGACCCAGTACTTC. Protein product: CASSDGRGEIETQYF. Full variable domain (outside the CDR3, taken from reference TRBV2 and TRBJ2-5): EPEVTQTPSHQVTQMGQEVILRCVPISNHLYFYWYRQILGQKVEFLVSFYNNEISEKSEIFDDQFSVERPDGSNFTLKIRSTKLEDSAMYFCASSDGRGEIETQYFGPGTRLLVL.

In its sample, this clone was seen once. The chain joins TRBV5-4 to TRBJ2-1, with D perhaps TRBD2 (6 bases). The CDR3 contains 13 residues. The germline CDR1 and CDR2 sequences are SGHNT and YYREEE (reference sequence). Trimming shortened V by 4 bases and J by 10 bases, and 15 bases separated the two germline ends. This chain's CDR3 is CASSRDSSVEQFF. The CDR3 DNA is TGTGCCAGCAGCCGAGACTCTAGCGTGGAGCAGTTCTTC.